A selection of T cell receptor beta chains follows, all from one sample in a study of OX40 agonist ivuxolimab in advanced cancers. Sequencing used immunoSEQ multiplex PCR; TCRdb keeps in-frame clones, though not all of them. The top ten clones hold less than 5% of a sample with about 79,000 clones, 80% to 90% of them seen once. Sequenced here: CD4+ or CD8+ T cells sorted from blood, sampled in a trial of the OX40 agonist ivuxolimab. The receptors here all came from an adult with an advanced solid tumor such as melanoma, head and neck, liver or kidney cancer. Each CDR3 is given with its conserved first and last residue.

CDR3aa | j_gene | v_gene
CAWSPGQGFGSGAFF | TRBJ1-1 | TRBV30
CASSLSTPGSGANVLTF | TRBJ2-6 | TRBV11-1
CASSYRAGRAYEQYF | TRBJ2-7 | TRBV6-5
CASSRNSLSPYNEQFF | TRBJ2-1 | TRBV7-2
CASSFSGQYYGYTF | TRBJ1-2 | TRBV7-2
CASSLNGDSYEQYF | TRBJ2-7 | TRBV6-1
CASRMTGTETQYF | TRBJ2-5 | TRBV25-1
CASSSAYTDTQYF | TRBJ2-3 | TRBV11-3
CATSRDGMMNTEAFF | TRBJ1-1 | TRBV15
CASSYSRGRGAYEQYF | TRBJ2-7 | TRBV6-6
CASSSKDRGVGTQYF | TRBJ2-5 | TRBV25-1
CASSFEAGPDEKLFF | TRBJ1-4 | TRBV5-1
CASSKREGETQYF | TRBJ2-5 | TRBV19
CASLMRGTSYEQYF | TRBJ2-7 | TRBV2
CAWSVASLGYNEQFF | TRBJ2-1 | TRBV30
CASSEAGTSGRGNRGEQFF | TRBJ2-1 | TRBV7-3
CASSLRTSGRLNTGELFF | TRBJ2-2 | TRBV11-3
CASSGLGSGPNYGYTF | TRBJ1-2 | TRBV27
CASSPAGQGRGEQYF | TRBJ2-7 | TRBV19
CASRRLAGYETQYF | TRBJ2-5 | TRBV28
CASSPNTGVGGYTF | TRBJ1-2 | TRBV7-2
CVRSLGDGGIEQYF | TRBJ2-7 | TRBV7-5
CATQGGTGNEQFF | TRBJ2-1 | TRBV10-1
CASSKDRVTKETQYF | TRBJ2-5 | TRBV5-1
CASKPLGETQYF | TRBJ2-5 | TRBV25-1
CASSSGAGGETQYF | TRBJ2-5 | TRBV28
CASSISGEETQYF | TRBJ2-5 | TRBV19
CASRRLASVGEQFF | TRBJ2-1 | TRBV2
CASSTEDRGDDQPQHF | TRBJ1-5 | TRBV19
CASQFRAYGYTF | TRBJ1-2 | TRBV2
CASSQYRGAETQYF | TRBJ2-5 | TRBV23-1
CASSVGTTNNEQFF | TRBJ2-1 | TRBV9
CASRTGNYNSPLHF | TRBJ1-6 | TRBV6-6
CASKAGTGGYEQFF | TRBJ2-1 | TRBV2
CASSRQGLHTNYGYTF | TRBJ1-2 | TRBV13
CASSTRTGVGTGELFF | TRBJ2-2 | TRBV19
CASSLDMNQETQYF | TRBJ2-5 | TRBV5-1
CASSPFVPVGGGEAFF | TRBJ1-1 | TRBV18
CAPKGIEPGELFF | TRBJ2-2 | TRBV30